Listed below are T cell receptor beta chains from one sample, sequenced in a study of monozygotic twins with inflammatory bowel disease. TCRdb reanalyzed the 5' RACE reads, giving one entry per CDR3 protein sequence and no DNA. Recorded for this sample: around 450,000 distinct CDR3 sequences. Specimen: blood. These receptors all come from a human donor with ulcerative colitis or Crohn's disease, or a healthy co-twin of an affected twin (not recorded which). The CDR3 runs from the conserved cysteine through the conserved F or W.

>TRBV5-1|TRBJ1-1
CASSFGDRAEAFF
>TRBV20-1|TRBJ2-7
CSARVANAYEQYF
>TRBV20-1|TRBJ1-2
CSAREGLRGYTF
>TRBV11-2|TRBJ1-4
CASSLAPDEKLFF
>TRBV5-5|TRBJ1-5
CASSSGLRTGSNQPQHF
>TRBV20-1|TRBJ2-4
CSASPHGGALRQNIQYF
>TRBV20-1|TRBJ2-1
CSAEVGRANDEQFF
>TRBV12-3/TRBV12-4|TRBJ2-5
CASSLFQGKETQYF
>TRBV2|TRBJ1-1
CASSATGTNTEAFF
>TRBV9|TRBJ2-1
CASSVATGGNILQFF
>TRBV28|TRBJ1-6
CASSFGQYNSPLHF
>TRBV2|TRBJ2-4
CASSSLRGENIQYF
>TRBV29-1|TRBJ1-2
CSATGTEPSEDYGYTF
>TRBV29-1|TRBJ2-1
CSVDGRGQGASSSYNEQFF
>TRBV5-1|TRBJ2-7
CASSRTGYEQYF
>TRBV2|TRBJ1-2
CASSEDGANYGYTF
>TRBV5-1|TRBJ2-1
CASSPSVTSGAYNEQFF
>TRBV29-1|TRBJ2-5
CSAFLRIPETQYF
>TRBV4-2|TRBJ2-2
CANSQEALPAGELFF
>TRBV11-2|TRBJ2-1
CASSFPYSRAVGEQFF
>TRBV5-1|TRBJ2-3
CASSLARTSGEVPDTQYF
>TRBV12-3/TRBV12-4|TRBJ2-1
CASSFPGQGNNEQFF
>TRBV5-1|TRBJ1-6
CASSLAGSNYNSPLHF
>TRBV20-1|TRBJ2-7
CSAQRPGARGYEQYF
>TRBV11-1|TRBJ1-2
CASSHARTGLSNGYTF
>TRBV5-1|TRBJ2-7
CASSLDPGPYEQYF
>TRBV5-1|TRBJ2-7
CASSPGTGARNEQYF
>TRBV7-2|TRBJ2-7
CASSFSWTEQYF
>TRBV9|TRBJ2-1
CASSAGGGHNEQFF
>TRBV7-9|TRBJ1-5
CASSGGLDNQPQHF
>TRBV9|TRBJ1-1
CASSVDRVGNTEAFF
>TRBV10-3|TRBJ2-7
CAISDAGMYEQYF
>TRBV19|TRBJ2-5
CASRWGGSETQYF
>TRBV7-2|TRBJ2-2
CASSLHPGANTGELFF
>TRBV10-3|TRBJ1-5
CAITTSPGQPQHF
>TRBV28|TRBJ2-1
CASTSPPGNEQFF
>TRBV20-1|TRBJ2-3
CSARTSGTRDTQYF
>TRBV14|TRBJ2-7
CASSFGQEVSYEQYF
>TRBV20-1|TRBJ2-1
CSAPPGAGVPDNEQFF
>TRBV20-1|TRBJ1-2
CSASTGFGNYGYTF
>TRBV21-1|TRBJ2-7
CASSSGTPSSDEQYF
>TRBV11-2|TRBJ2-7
CASSFAAGGTYEQYF
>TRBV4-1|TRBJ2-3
CASSQRHGPTDTQYF
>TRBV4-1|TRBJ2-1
CASSQVAGGRNEQFF
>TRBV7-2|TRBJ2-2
CASSLSSGRTGELFF
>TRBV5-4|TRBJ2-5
CASSELGEETQYF
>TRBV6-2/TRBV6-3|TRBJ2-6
CASSYTKSSGANVLTF
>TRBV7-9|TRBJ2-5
CASSLVGGKQETQYF
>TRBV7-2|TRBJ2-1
CASSALDRYNEQFF
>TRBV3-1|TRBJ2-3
CASSGGLSDTDTQYF
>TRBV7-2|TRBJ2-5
CASSFLWGRQETQYF
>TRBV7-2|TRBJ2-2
CASSGLAGGIGELFF
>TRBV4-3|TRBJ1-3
CASSPQGQGYSGNTIYF